The 31 T cell receptor beta chains below come from one sample, sequenced in a study of T cell responses to AZD1222 COVID-19 vaccine. Generated by immunoSEQ multiplex PCR, the TCRdb table keeps only in-frame clones and is missing some. The repertoire has 210,000 or so clones, around 93% of them found once; the top ten carry over 0.95%. The material sequenced was peripheral blood, taken on day 0 of MenACWY control vaccination. The receptors were gathered from an adult in good health.

This chain connects TRBV28 to TRBJ2-3; D gene ambiguous. The CDR3 runs to 14 residues. Germline V gives CDR1 MDHEN, CDR2 SYDVKM. V lost 8 bases and J 3 bases, leaving 15 bases between the germline ends. CDR3 DNA: TGTGCCAGCTGGTTGACGGGTCGAACAGATACGCAGTATTTT. Its protein product is CASWLTGRTDTQYF.

In this sample, this clone turned up once. The chain links TRBV7-8 to TRBJ1-4; no clear D gene. This CDR3 spans 15 amino acids. The germline V and J ends were trimmed by 6 bases and 7 bases, with 18 bases remaining between them. The germline V gene encodes CDR1 SGHVS and CDR2 FQNEAQ. The CDR3: CASSNHEGFGEKLFF. The CDR3 nucleotides read TGTGCCAGCAGTAACCACGAGGGTTTCGGTGAAAAACTGTTTTTT.

The J gene is TRBJ2-7, the V gene TRBV7-2, with D unresolved. Per the germline V gene, CDR1 is SGHTA and CDR2 is FQGNSA. Trimming left V 3 bases short and J 1 base short, with 10 bases between. The CDR3 has 14 amino acids. In nucleotides, the CDR3 is TGTGCCAGCAGCTTCTTGGCAGTTTCCTACGAGCAGTACTTC. As protein: CASSFLAVSYEQYF.

This clone was seen only once. The V call is TRBV6-2 or TRBV6-3, the J call TRBJ1-1; D gene uncertain. Looked up from germline, CDR1 is MNHEY and CDR2 is SVGEGT. There are 17 residues in the CDR3. The germline V and J ends were trimmed by 5 bases and 0 bases, with 19 bases remaining between them. CDR3 in amino acids: CASSLVRLRSMNTEAFF. Here the CDR3 DNA reads TGTGCCAGCAGTCTAGTGAGACTCCGGTCCATGAACACTGAAGCTTTCTTT.

This clone was seen only once. Additional DNA sequences in this sample encode the identical CDR3. V gene TRBV7-9 combines with J gene TRBJ1-1; D is ambiguous. This CDR3 has 13 amino acids. CDR1 and CDR2 (germline): SEHNR, FQNEAQ (reference sequence). V was trimmed by 4 bases and J by 1 base, leaving 7 bases between them. The DNA for the CDR3 is TGTGCCAGCAGCTCACGGGGGAACACTGAAGCTTTCTTT. This translates into CASSSRGNTEAFF.

This clone was seen just once. This chain connects TRBV5-6 to TRBJ1-2; 9 bases agree with TRBD1. The CDR3 length is 13 residues. Germline CDR1 reads SGHDT; CDR2 reads YYEEEE. Unmatched junction bases numbered 1, after V lost 1 base and J lost 6 bases. CDR3 protein: CASSLRTGDGYTF. The CDR3 DNA follows: TGTGCCAGCAGCTTGAGGACAGGGGATGGCTACACCTTC.

The CDR3 reads CASSAGTYSNQPQHF. CDR3 nucleotides: TGTGCCAGTAGTGCCGGGACCTATAGCAATCAGCCCCAGCATTTT. The chain recombines TRBV19 with TRBJ1-5; tentative D call: TRBD1 (5 bases). CDR3 size: 15 residues. The germline gives CDR1 LNHDA, CDR2 SQIVND (reference sequence). Trimming removed 5 bases at V and 0 bases at J, with 11 bases between.

V gene TRBV30 combines with J gene TRBJ1-1; 10 nucleotides align to TRBD1. The CDR3 consists of 14 residues. Germline V gives CDR1 GTSNPN, CDR2 SVGIG (reference sequence). V lost 2 bases, J lost 5 bases, and 5 bases stayed unmatched. The CDR3 bases are TGTGCCTGGAGTCGGGACAGGGGATGGACTGAAGCTTTCTTT. Its translation is CAWSRDRGWTEAFF.

The rearrangement joins TRBV2 to TRBJ1-5, with D maybe TRBD1 (6 bases). Germline V lookup: CDR1 SNHLY, CDR2 FYNNEI. This CDR3 comprises 14 residues. V was trimmed by 2 bases and J by 4 bases, leaving 9 bases between them. The CDR3 loop reads CASSEPQGNQPQHF. The CDR3 coding sequence is TGTGCCAGCAGTGAACCACAGGGTAATCAGCCCCAGCATTTT.

The chain joins TRBV24-1 to TRBJ1-2, with D possibly matching TRBD1 (6 bases). Trimming cost V 3 bases and J 2 bases, with 15 bases left between them. This CDR3 is built from 16 residues. Germline CDR1 reads KGHDR; CDR2 reads SFDVKD. This CDR3 is CATSDGTRGQNYGYTF. For the CDR3, the DNA is TGTGCCACCAGTGATGGAACAAGAGGACAGAACTATGGCTACACCTTC.

This clone showed up just a few times. J is TRBJ2-2 and V is TRBV29-1; D call uncertain. Germline V gene data show CDR1 as SQVTM and CDR2 as ANQGSEA. The CDR3 runs to 11 residues. V was clipped by 4 bases and J by 3 bases, with 3 bases between them. The CDR3 protein is CSVGDTGELFF. The CDR3 DNA reads TGCAGCGTTGGGGACACCGGGGAGCTGTTTTTT.

The rearrangement joins TRBV28 to TRBJ1-2; TRBD1 might be the D (6 bases). V was shortened by 8 bases and J by 1 base, with 11 bases between the two germline ends. The CDR3 is 13 amino acids. Looked up from germline, CDR1 is MDHEN and CDR2 is SYDVKM. The chain's CDR3 is CASWTAGNYGYTF. The CDR3 DNA is TGTGCCAGCTGGACAGCCGGTAACTATGGCTACACCTTC.

The chain combines TRBV5-1 with TRBJ2-3; D call uncertain. This CDR3 comprises 15 residues. Per germline, CDR1 SGHRS and CDR2 YFSETQ. V shed 4 bases and J shed 1 base, with 13 bases lying between them. CDR3 loop: CASSVRSLGTDTQYF. The CDR3 coding sequence is TGCGCCAGCAGCGTCAGATCCCTAGGCACAGATACGCAGTATTTT.

The rearrangement links TRBV7-2 to TRBJ2-5; no clear D gene. V was shortened by 1 base and J by 1 base, with 10 bases between the two germline ends. Germline V gives CDR1 SGHTA, CDR2 FQGNSA. This CDR3 contains 15 residues. The CDR3 protein is CASSLVGLGQETQYF. The DNA of the CDR3 is TGTGCCAGCAGCTTAGTGGGGTTGGGCCAAGAGACCCAGTACTTC.

The chain joins TRBV29-1 to TRBJ1-1; maybe TRBD1 (6 bases). This CDR3 is built from 14 residues. Trimming took off 4 bases at V and 4 bases at J, with 16 bases between the two ends. Germline CDR1 reads SQVTM; CDR2 reads ANQGSEA. The CDR3 DNA reads TGCAGCGTTGTCCCCACAGGGCGCAGCACTGAAGCTTTCTTT. Translated: CSVVPTGRSTEAFF.

Worth noting for this clone: The junction differs from germline at one of its ends, possibly a read error. The chain links TRBV6-1 to TRBJ1-1; perhaps TRBD1 as D (5 bases). Germline values: CDR1 MNHNS, CDR2 SASEGT. The CDR3 sequence is 15 residues long. The CDR3 DNA reads TGTGCCAGCACTGAATATCAGGGAATGAACACTGAAGCTTTCTTT. Residues: CASTEYQGMNTEAFF.

The chain employs TRBV27 and TRBJ1-1; a weak D match, TRBD1 (5 bases). The germline gives CDR1 MNHEY, CDR2 SMNVEV (reference sequence). The CDR3 runs 13 residues. Trimming removed 6 bases from V and 8 bases from J, with 16 bases in between. The CDR3 protein is CASRISGSQEAFF. CDR3 DNA sequence: TGTGCCAGCAGGATATCAGGGAGTCAAGAAGCTTTCTTT.

This clone was detected once. The chain has TRBV19 and TRBJ2-5; D is possibly TRBD2 (5 bases). The germline V gene encodes CDR1 LNHDA and CDR2 SQIVND (reference sequence). The CDR3 loop spans 14 amino acids. V shed 7 bases and J shed 13 bases, with 25 bases lying between them. The CDR3 sequence is CASTEAPWGWDPYF. The CDR3 coding sequence is TGTGCCAGTACGGAGGCGCCCTGGGGTTGGGATCCGTACTTC.

The chain joins TRBV6-5 to TRBJ1-2; 7 nucleotides agree with TRBD1. In germline, CDR1 is MNHEY, CDR2 SVGAGI. Trimming at V came to 2 bases and at J to 2 bases, leaving 2 bases not matched to a gene. CDR3 length: 14 residues. CDR3 sequence (DNA): TGTGCCAGCAGTTACCGAGGGGGCAACTATGGCTACACCTTC. It specifies CASSYRGGNYGYTF.

The chain has TRBV30 and TRBJ1-1, with D uncertain. CDR1 is GTSNPN and CDR2 is SVGIG in the germline V gene (reference sequence). The V end lost 5 bases, the J end lost 0 bases, and 10 bases lay between the germline ends. The CDR3 consists of 13 residues. The DNA of the CDR3 is TGTGCCTGGGGGGAGTACATGAACACTGAAGCTTTCTTT. As protein: CAWGEYMNTEAFF.

The rearrangement joins TRBV10-3 to TRBJ2-1; maybe TRBD2 (5 bases). CDR3 length: 15 residues. Germline V gene lookup returns CDR1 ENHRY and CDR2 SYGVKD. V was pared by 1 base and J by 3 bases, with 10 bases between. CDR3: CAISEFVGSYNEQFF. DNA of the CDR3: TGTGCCATCAGTGAGTTTGTGGGGAGCTACAATGAGCAGTTCTTC.

The chain joins TRBV2 to TRBJ1-6, with D possibly TRBD1 on 6 matching bases. Germline CDR1 is SNHLY and CDR2 is FYNNEI. Between the trimmed V and J ends, which lost 5 bases and 6 bases, there was a span of 14 bases. The CDR3 is made up of 15 amino acids. CDR3 region: CASSYNRAINSPLHF. The CDR3 bases are TGTGCCAGCAGTTACAACAGGGCTATTAATTCACCCCTCCACTTT.

This chain joins TRBV11-1 and TRBJ1-1; no clear D gene. V was shortened by 1 base and J by 5 bases, with 8 bases between the two germline ends. CDR1 and CDR2 from the germline V gene are SGHAT and FQDESV (reference sequence). This CDR3 region has 13 residues. This CDR3 reads CASSLGEGTEAFF. CDR3 nucleotide sequence: TGTGCCAGCAGCTTAGGGGAAGGTACTGAAGCTTTCTTT.

The chain employs TRBV10-3 and TRBJ2-1; 9 bases are a match to TRBD1. The CDR3 covers 16 residues. V was clipped by 5 bases and J by 1 base; unmatched bases: 6. Germline loops: CDR1 ENHRY, CDR2 SYGVKD. CDR3 in amino acids: CAISWGQGTSYNEQFF. DNA of the CDR3: TGTGCCATCAGTTGGGGACAGGGAACTTCCTACAATGAGCAGTTCTTC.

The rearrangement joins TRBV11-3 to TRBJ2-1, with D tentatively TRBD2 (7 bases). The germline CDR1 and CDR2 sequences are SGHNT and YENEEA. This CDR3 comprises 14 residues. V was clipped by 1 base and J by 9 bases, with 13 bases between them. The CDR3 bases are TGTGCCAGCAGCTTAGGCGGGGGCGCGGGTGAGCAGTTCTTC. It specifies CASSLGGGAGEQFF. The whole variable domain, remainder taken from reference TRBV11-3 and TRBJ2-1, is EAGVVQSPRYKIIEKKQPVAFWCNPISGHNTLYWYLQNLGQGPELLIRYENEEAVDDSQLPKDRFSAERLKGVDSTLKIQPAELGDSAVYLCASSLGGGAGEQFFGPGTRLTVL.

The rearrangement joins TRBV2 to TRBJ1-4, with D possibly matching TRBD1 (5 bases). The CDR3 has 15 amino acids. V gave up 3 bases and J gave up 7 bases, with 15 bases separating them. In germline, CDR1 is SNHLY, CDR2 FYNNEI. The CDR3 DNA reads as TGTGCCAGCAGTGATCTTATGGGAGGGGCTGAAAAACTGTTTTTT. Amino acids: CASSDLMGGAEKLFF.

The J gene is TRBJ2-1, the V gene TRBV7-2, with D possibly TRBD2 on 6 matching bases. With 4 bases removed from V and 4 bases from J, the gap between germline ends came to 11 bases. This CDR3 comprises 14 residues. From germline, CDR1 is SGHTA and CDR2 FQGNSA. CDR3 sequence reads: CASSSGLLYNEQFF. CDR3 bases: TGTGCCAGCAGCTCTGGACTATTATACAATGAGCAGTTCTTC.

This chain's CDR3 is CASSPSPGASMGYGYTF. The CDR3 bases are TGTGCCAGCAGCCCCTCCCCCGGGGCCTCTATGGGCTATGGCTACACCTTC. V gene TRBV3-1 (or the pseudogene TRBV3-2) combines with J gene TRBJ1-2; perhaps TRBD1 as D (5 bases). Trimming left V 4 bases short and J 4 bases short, with 22 bases between. The CDR3 has 17 residues. In germline, CDR1 is LGHDT, CDR2 YNNKEL (reference sequence).

This chain connects TRBV4-2 to TRBJ1-5, with TRBD1 identical over 8 bases. There are 17 residues in the CDR3. V lost 4 bases to trimming and J lost 1 base; unmatched junction nucleotides: 9. Germline V lookup: CDR1 LGHNA, CDR2 YNFKEQ. CDR3 in amino acids: CASSPGQGMVSNQPQHF. The DNA for the CDR3 is TGTGCCAGCAGCCCCGGACAGGGAATGGTCAGCAATCAGCCCCAGCATTTT.

The gene calls are TRBV27 and TRBJ1-1; D ambiguous. The CDR3 runs 14 residues. Germline values: CDR1 MNHEY, CDR2 SMNVEV (reference sequence). The V and J ends lost 5 bases and 10 bases respectively, with 20 bases between them. Here the CDR3 reads CASSPLTAWGVAFF. Written as DNA, the CDR3 is TGTGCCAGCAGTCCTCTCACGGCTTGGGGTGTAGCTTTCTTT.

This sequence joins TRBV6-1 and TRBJ2-7; D may be TRBD2 (7 bases). This CDR3 contains 14 residues. CDR1 MNHNS and CDR2 SASEGT come from the germline V gene. The V gene lost 3 bases and the J gene lost 2 bases, with 11 bases spanning the gap. DNA of the CDR3: TGTGCCAGCAGTGATCGGGGGGCCACCTACGAGCAGTACTTC. It translates to CASSDRGATYEQYF.